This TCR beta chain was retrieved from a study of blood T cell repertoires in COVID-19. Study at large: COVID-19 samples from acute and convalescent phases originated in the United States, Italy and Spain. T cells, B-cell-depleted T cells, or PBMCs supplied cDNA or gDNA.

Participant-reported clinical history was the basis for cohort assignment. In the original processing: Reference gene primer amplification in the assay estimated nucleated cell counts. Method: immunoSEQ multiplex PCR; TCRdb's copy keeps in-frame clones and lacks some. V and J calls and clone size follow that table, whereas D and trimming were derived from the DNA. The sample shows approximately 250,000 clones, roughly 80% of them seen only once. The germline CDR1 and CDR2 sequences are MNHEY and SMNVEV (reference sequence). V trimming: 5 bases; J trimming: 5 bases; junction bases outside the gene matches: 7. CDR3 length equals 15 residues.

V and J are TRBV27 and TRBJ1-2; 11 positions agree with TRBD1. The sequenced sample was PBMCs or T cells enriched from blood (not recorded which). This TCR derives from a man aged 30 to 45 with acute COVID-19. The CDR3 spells CASSPGQGAGYGYTF. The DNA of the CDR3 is TGTGCCAGCAGTCCCGGACAGGGGGCGGGATATGGCTACACCTTC.